One T cell receptor beta chain is described in this entry. TCRdb's table, derived via immunoSEQ multiplex PCR, lists solely in-frame clones and lacks some. The repertoire holds more than 50,000 clones, with 85% as singletons. This entry is derived from a study of OX40 agonist ivuxolimab in advanced cancers. V shed 3 bases and J shed 5 bases, with 20 bases lying between them. The CDR3 is 16 amino acids. CDR1 is SGHNT and CDR2 is YYREEE in the germline V gene (reference sequence). The clonotype originates from an adult with an advanced solid tumor such as melanoma, head and neck, liver or kidney cancer. The chain combines TRBV5-4 with TRBJ2-5; perhaps TRBD1 as D (7 bases). The specimen was CD4+ or CD8+ T cells sorted from blood, collected in a trial of the OX40 agonist ivuxolimab. CDR3 region: CASSSGGTAKLETQYF. CDR3 nucleotide sequence: TGTGCCAGCAGCTCAGGGGGGACAGCCAAATTGGAGACCCAGTACTTC.